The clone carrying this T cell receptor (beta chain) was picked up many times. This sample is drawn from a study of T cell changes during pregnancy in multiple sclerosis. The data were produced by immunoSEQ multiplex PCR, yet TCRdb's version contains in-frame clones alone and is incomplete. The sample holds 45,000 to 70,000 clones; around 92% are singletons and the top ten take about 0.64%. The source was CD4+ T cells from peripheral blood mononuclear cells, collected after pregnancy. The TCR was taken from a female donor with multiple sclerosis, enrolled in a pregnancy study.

The CDR3 spells CASSPLHGDTQYF. Written as DNA, the CDR3 is TGTGCCAGCAGCCCCCTTCACGGGGATACGCAGTATTTT. The gene calls are TRBV4-2 and TRBJ2-3; D call uncertain. CDR3 length: 13 residues. The germline CDR1 and CDR2 sequences are LGHNA and YNFKEQ. Trimming removed 4 bases from V and 6 bases from J, with 11 bases in between.